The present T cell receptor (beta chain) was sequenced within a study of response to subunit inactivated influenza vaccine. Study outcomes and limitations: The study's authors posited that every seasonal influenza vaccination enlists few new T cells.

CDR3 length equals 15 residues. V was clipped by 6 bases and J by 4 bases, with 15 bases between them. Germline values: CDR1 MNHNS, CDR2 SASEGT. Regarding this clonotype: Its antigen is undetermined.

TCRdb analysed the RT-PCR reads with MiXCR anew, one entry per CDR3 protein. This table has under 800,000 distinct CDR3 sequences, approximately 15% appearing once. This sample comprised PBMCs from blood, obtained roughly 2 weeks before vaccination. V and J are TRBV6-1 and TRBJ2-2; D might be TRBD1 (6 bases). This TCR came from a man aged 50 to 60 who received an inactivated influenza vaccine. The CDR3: CASSSDRSPTGELFF. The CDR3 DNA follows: TGTGCCAGCAGCTCCGACAGGTCCCCCACCGGGGAGCTGTTTTTT.